One sample yielded the 27 T cell receptor beta chains listed below, sequenced in a study of blood T cell repertoires in COVID-19. TCRdb keeps only in-frame clones here, not all; method: immunoSEQ multiplex PCR. The table has more than 90,000 clones, about 77% seen once; the top ten hold roughly 9.8%. The sequenced sample was peripheral blood. All receptors come from a woman aged 80 or over with acute or convalescent COVID-19.

The rearrangement links TRBV21-1 to TRBJ1-2; the table's D call of TRBD1 was not tested on the DNA. TRBV21-1 is termed a pseudogene. The CDR3 is 17 residues long. The CDR3 spells CASSKEGLTGQGYGYTF. The CDR3 nucleotides read TGTGCCAGCAGCAAAGAGGGACTGACAGGGCAGGGCTATGGCTACACCTTC.

This chain joins TRBV9 and TRBJ1-6; 7 nucleotides match TRBD1. CDR1 is SGDLS and CDR2 is YYNGEE in the germline V gene. CDR3 length equals 16 residues. V lost 2 bases to trimming and J lost 6 bases; unmatched junction nucleotides: 8. Written as DNA, the CDR3 is TGTGCCAGCAGCGTGGCCCCGGGACAGACTAATTCACCCCTCCACTTT. Protein sequence: CASSVAPGQTNSPLHF.

This clone was observed once. This sequence joins TRBV9 and TRBJ2-3; 9 bases fit TRBD1. This CDR3 region has 16 residues. Trimming at V came to 4 bases and at J to 1 base, leaving 7 bases not matched to a gene. Per the germline V gene, CDR1 is SGDLS and CDR2 is YYNGEE. CDR3 amino acids: CASSRRGDRGTDTQYF. Here the CDR3 DNA reads TGTGCCAGCAGCCGTAGGGGGGACAGGGGCACAGATACGCAGTATTTT.

This clone was found once. This rearrangement joins TRBV6-2 or TRBV6-3 to TRBJ1-5, with D possibly TRBD1 on 5 matching bases. Trimming stripped 0 bases from V and 0 bases from J, with 9 bases between. Germline loops: CDR1 MNHEY, CDR2 SVGEGT. The length of the CDR3 is 16 residues. The CDR3 is CASSYSETVSNQPQHF. The DNA of the CDR3 is TGTGCCAGCAGTTACTCGGAGACAGTTAGCAATCAGCCCCAGCATTTT.

The rearrangement links TRBV29-1 to TRBJ1-1; TRBD1 might be the D (5 bases). Between the trimmed V and J ends, which lost 4 bases and 1 base, there was a span of 13 bases. This CDR3 is 14 amino acids long. CDR1 is SQVTM and CDR2 is ANQGSEA in the germline V gene. CDR3 DNA sequence: TGCAGCGTTGCCAGACAGATAGAGAACACTGAAGCTTTCTTT. This codes for CSVARQIENTEAFF.

The chain has TRBV5-4 and TRBJ1-2, with D maybe TRBD1 (5 bases). V dropped 4 bases and J dropped 4 bases, with 17 bases sitting between them. This CDR3 comprises 15 residues. Germline assignment: CDR1 SGHNT and CDR2 YYREEE (reference sequence). The CDR3 DNA reads as TGTGCCAGCAGCAAAAAGGACGGGACTTTCTATGGCTACACCTTC. Its protein is CASSKKDGTFYGYTF.

The chain joins TRBV5-1 to TRBJ1-1, with a tentative D call TRBD1 (5 bases). V gave up 4 bases and J gave up 3 bases, with 13 bases separating them. CDR3 length equals 14 residues. Looked up from germline, CDR1 is SGHRS and CDR2 is YFSETQ. CDR3 nucleotides: TGCGCCAGCAGCCTGCAGGGAGGGGACACTGAAGCTTTCTTT. Translation: CASSLQGGDTEAFF.

V usage is TRBV5-4 and J usage is TRBJ2-1; 15 positions match TRBD2. Germline V gene data show CDR1 as SGHNT and CDR2 as YYREEE (reference sequence). The CDR3 is 17 residues long. V lost 3 bases, J lost 0 bases, and 1 base stayed unmatched. CDR3 amino acids: CASSWGLAGGSYNEQFF. CDR3 DNA: TGTGCCAGCAGCTGGGGACTAGCGGGGGGCTCCTACAATGAGCAGTTCTTC.

The J gene is TRBJ1-1, the V gene TRBV28; no clear D. The CDR3 contains 15 residues. V dropped 4 bases and J dropped 11 bases, with 23 bases sitting between them. Germline CDR1 MDHEN, CDR2 SYDVKM. CDR3 sequence reads: CASSSPGGFGLKAFF. For the CDR3, the DNA is TGTGCCAGCAGTTCCCCCGGAGGTTTCGGCCTGAAGGCTTTCTTT.

The chain couples TRBV10-3 to TRBJ2-3; 9 nucleotides align to TRBD2. V lost 3 bases to trimming and J lost 0 bases; unmatched junction nucleotides: 4. CDR3 length: 16 residues. Germline CDR1 ENHRY, CDR2 SYGVKD. The CDR3 coding sequence is TGTGCCATCAGTGAAGGAAGCGGGAGGAGCACAGATACGCAGTATTTT. This encodes CAISEGSGRSTDTQYF.

The rearrangement uses TRBV12-3 or TRBV12-4 and TRBJ1-2; D is possibly TRBD1 (6 bases). Trimming left V 7 bases short and J 10 bases short, with 13 bases between. The CDR3 totals 11 residues. The CDR3 spells CASTRGSNYTF. Written as DNA, the CDR3 is TGTGCCAGCACTAGGGGGTCGAACTACACCTTC.

The genes are TRBV12-3 or TRBV12-4 and TRBJ1-5; no clear D. The V end lost 6 bases, the J end lost 5 bases, and 8 bases lay between the germline ends. This CDR3 has 12 amino acids. The CDR3 sequence: CASRMSDQPQHF. The CDR3 region has the DNA TGTGCCAGCAGAATGTCCGATCAGCCCCAGCATTTT.

This clone was observed many times. This sequence joins TRBV19 and TRBJ1-5, with a weak D call TRBD1 (6 bases). The CDR3 is 15 residues long. Germline assignment: CDR1 LNHDA and CDR2 SQIVND (reference sequence). V dropped 3 bases and J dropped 1 base, with 10 bases sitting between them. The CDR3 sequence: CASSIWTASNQPQHF. The CDR3 bases are TGTGCCAGTAGTATCTGGACAGCAAGCAATCAGCCCCAGCATTTT. The variable domain in full, completed from reference TRBV19 and TRBJ1-5, reads DGGITQSPKYLFRKEGQNVTLSCEQNLNHDAMYWYRQDPGQGLRLIYYSQIVNDFQKGDIAEGYSVSREKKESFPLTVTSAQKNPTAFYLCASSIWTASNQPQHFGDGTRLSIL.

The chain links TRBV5-4 to TRBJ2-5; a possible D gene is TRBD2 (5 bases). With 5 bases removed from V and 5 bases from J, the gap between germline ends came to 13 bases. The V gene's germline CDR1 is SGHNT and CDR2 YYREEE (reference sequence). This CDR3 has 13 amino acids. The DNA for the CDR3 is TGTGCCAGCAGGAACAGCGGCGGGGAGACCCAGTACTTC. This encodes CASRNSGGETQYF.

V is TRBV6-5 and J is TRBJ1-1, with a weak D call TRBD1 (6 bases). The CDR3 length is 14 residues. Germline V gene lookup returns CDR1 MNHEY and CDR2 SVGAGI. Trimming removed 11 bases from V and 3 bases from J, with 19 bases in between. For the CDR3, the DNA is TGTGCCTCACGGGGCATAAACAGGGACACTGAAGCTTTCTTT. This sequence encodes CASRGINRDTEAFF.

This clone was seen only once. The chain carries TRBV7-9 and TRBJ1-2; 8 nucleotides line up with TRBD1. The V gene end was trimmed by 4 bases and the J gene end by 8 bases; junction bases not matched to a gene: 9. Germline values: CDR1 SEHNR, CDR2 FQNEAQ (reference sequence). This CDR3 is 14 amino acids long. The CDR3 loop is CASSSPDRARGYTF. The DNA of the CDR3 is TGTGCCAGCAGCTCACCGGACAGGGCGAGGGGCTACACCTTC.

This chain links TRBV29-1 with TRBJ1-5; the D is unclear. Trimming stripped 6 bases from V and 10 bases from J, with 19 bases between. Germline CDR1 and CDR2: SQVTM and ANQGSEA. The CDR3 loop spans 13 amino acids. The CDR3 spells CSVVVGEYGPQHF. The CDR3 DNA is TGCAGCGTCGTGGTGGGAGAGTACGGCCCCCAGCATTTT. The variable domain in full, with the rest retrieved from reference TRBV29-1 and TRBJ1-5, is SAVISQKPSRDICQRGTSLTIQCQVDSQVTMMFWYRQQPGQSLTLIATANQGSEATYESGFVIDKFPISRPNLTFSTLTVSNMSPEDSSIYLCSVVVGEYGPQHFGDGTRLSIL.

The V call is TRBV30, the J call TRBJ1-1; D ambiguous. The CDR3 spans 17 residues. Trimming took 0 bases from V and 0 from J, leaving 17 bases between them. Germline CDR1 is GTSNPN and CDR2 is SVGIG (reference sequence). The chain's CDR3 is CAWSVSKRRRLNTEAFF. CDR3 sequence (DNA): TGTGCCTGGAGTGTATCTAAGAGGAGGCGGTTGAACACTGAAGCTTTCTTT.

The chain employs TRBV6-6 and TRBJ2-7; tentatively, D is TRBD2 (5 bases). Germline CDR1 MNHNY, CDR2 SVGAGI (reference sequence). The CDR3 runs to 14 residues. The V gene lost 8 bases and the J gene lost 0 bases, with 14 bases spanning the gap. In DNA form, the CDR3 reads TGTGCCAGCCTCCCTGAAGGACTCTCCTACGAGCAGTACTTC. Amino acid sequence: CASLPEGLSYEQYF.

In this sample, this clone turned up once. CDR3 nucleotides: TGTGCCAGCAGGACCACAGGGGGAGGCACAGATACGCAGTATTTT. This translates into CASRTTGGGTDTQYF. V gene TRBV5-8 combines with J gene TRBJ2-3; 8 positions match TRBD1. J gave up 1 base and V 5 bases, and 6 bases lay outside the gene matches. CDR1 SGHTS and CDR2 YDEGEE come from the germline V gene. This CDR3 is built from 15 residues. Together with reference TRBV5-8 and TRBJ2-3, the CDR3 gives the full variable domain: EAGVTQSPTHLIKTRGQQATLRCSPISGHTSVYWYQQALGLGLQFLLWYDEGEERNRGNFPPRFSGRQFPNYSSELNVNALELEDSALYLCASRTTGGGTDTQYFGPGTRLTVL.

The J gene is TRBJ2-7, the V gene TRBV30; no definite D call. The CDR3 runs 11 residues. V lost 3 bases to trimming and J lost 4 bases, with 7 bases between them. Germline V gene lookup returns CDR1 GTSNPN and CDR2 SVGIG (reference sequence). CDR3 coding DNA: TGTGCCTGGAGCGCGTTATACGAGCAGTACTTC. It codes for CAWSALYEQYF.

The chain carries TRBV19 and TRBJ1-2; TRBD1 aligns across 8 bases. Germline V gene lookup returns CDR1 LNHDA and CDR2 SQIVND (reference sequence). The CDR3 is 13 residues long. Losses at the gene ends were 6 bases for V and 0 bases for J; bases not matched to a gene: 0. CDR3 coding DNA: TGTGCCAGTAGGGGACAGGCTAACTATGGCTACACCTTC. It translates to CASRGQANYGYTF.

This clone was counted a single time. V usage is TRBV30 and J usage is TRBJ1-3; 8 bases line up with TRBD1. CDR3 length: 15 amino acids. Germline CDR1 GTSNPN, CDR2 SVGIG (reference sequence). The J segment lost 3 bases and the V segment lost 4 bases, leaving 8 bases of the junction unmatched. The CDR3 protein is CAWTSRGRDGNTIYF. The CDR3 bases are TGTGCCTGGACCAGCAGGGGGCGCGATGGAAACACCATATATTTT. Filled out from reference TRBV30 and TRBJ1-3, the complete variable domain reads SQTIHQWPATLVQPVGSPLSLECTVEGTSNPNLYWYRQAAGRGLQLLFYSVGIGQISSEVPQNLSASRPQDRQFILSSKKLLLSDSGFYLCAWTSRGRDGNTIYFGEGSWLTVV.

This sequence joins TRBV3-1 (or the pseudogene TRBV3-2) and TRBJ2-5; no definite D call. Per germline, CDR1 LGHDT and CDR2 YNNKEL (reference sequence). The germline V and J ends were trimmed by 5 bases and 1 base, with 11 bases remaining between them. The CDR3 consists of 14 residues. This CDR3 is CASSSRLGQETQYF. The CDR3 nucleotides are TGTGCCAGCAGCTCCCGACTGGGCCAAGAGACCCAGTACTTC.

This rearrangement joins TRBV5-1 to TRBJ2-1; 9 positions match TRBD2. The junction had 17 bases not matched to a gene; V was cut back by 4 bases and J by 6 bases. The CDR3 sequence is 18 residues long. Germline lookup yields CDR1 SGHRS and CDR2 YFSETQ. In DNA form, the CDR3 reads TGCGCCAGCAGCATTCAGCCACCGGGACTAGCTGTCTTCAATGAGCAGTTCTTC. It translates to CASSIQPPGLAVFNEQFF.

The chain carries TRBV7-3 and TRBJ2-2, with D possibly TRBD2 on 7 matching bases. The CDR3 sequence is 16 residues long. Per the germline V gene, CDR1 is SGHTA and CDR2 is FQGTGA. V was trimmed by 7 bases and J by 1 base, leaving 16 bases between them. The CDR3 DNA reads as TGTGCCAGCACCCCTCAAGGGGGGGTGAACACCGGGGAGCTGTTTTTT. Translated, it gives CASTPQGGVNTGELFF.

V and J are TRBV5-1 and TRBJ1-1, with a possible D match to TRBD1 (6 bases). Germline values: CDR1 SGHRS, CDR2 YFSETQ. V shed 6 bases and J shed 3 bases, with 15 bases lying between them. This CDR3 is built from 14 residues. CDR3 sequence: CASTLQGWDTEAFF. CDR3 sequence (DNA): TGCGCCAGCACTCTACAGGGTTGGGACACTGAAGCTTTCTTT.